This T cell receptor beta chain was identified in a study of T-cell memory formation after mild COVID-19. Study-wide findings and caveats: Largely, contracting CD4+ clones fell within CM and EM, and contracting CD8+ clones within EMRA. From day 15 to 85, contracting clones were balanced between CD4 and CD8, whereas later expanders leaned toward CD4+.

From the 5' RACE reads, TCRdb called clonotypes with MiXCR, one entry per CDR3 protein. The sample includes under 600,000 distinct CDR3 sequences, roughly 22% of them seen just once. This clonotype was counted only a few times. Its specificity is unknown. Trimming took 2 bases from V and 8 from J, leaving 18 bases between them. Per the germline V gene, CDR1 is MNHEY and CDR2 is SVGAGI. There are 15 residues in the CDR3. The chain is built from TRBV6-5 and TRBJ1-2; D gene ambiguous. Sequences were obtained from PBMCs or a T cell subset sorted from them (not recorded which). The receptor was derived from an adult woman who had mild COVID-19 (a few samples of this study predate the infection). Cell type and time point are not known. CDR3 loop: CASSYRFVGVDGYTF. DNA of the CDR3: TGTGCCAGCAGTTACCGGTTCGTCGGGGTGGACGGCTACACCTTC.